The text below deals with one T cell receptor beta chain. The data belong to a study of patients and donors after allogeneic stem cell transplantation. TCRdb used MiXCR to reprocess the RT-PCR reads, holding one entry per CDR3 protein. The table includes under 200,000 distinct CDR3 sequences, about 30% detected once. The TCR comes from a human donor who was either an allogeneic HSCT recipient or a stem cell or donor lymphocyte infusion donor (not recorded which). It is not recorded whose cells these are; they may come from a transplant donor. Sequenced sample: blood, either unsorted or a sorted T cell fraction (not recorded which).

The CDR3 sequence: CSAMGQFSGNTIYF. The DNA of the CDR3 is TGCAGTGCTATGGGACAGTTCTCTGGAAACACCATATATTTT. This chain joins TRBV20-1 and TRBJ1-3, with 7 bases matching TRBD1. This CDR3 region has 14 residues. V lost 4 bases, J lost 0 bases, and 3 bases stayed unmatched. CDR1 is DFQATT, CDR2 SNEGSKA, per germline (reference sequence).